This entry concerns a single T cell receptor beta chain. The antigen is unknown. V was clipped by 1 base and J by 5 bases, with 9 bases between them. The CDR3 length is 14 residues. Per germline, CDR1 LGHDT and CDR2 YNNKEL (reference sequence). This sample was included in a study of blood T cells in healthy people across ages. About the study: Template switching caught about one barcoded beta molecule for each two T cells. Findings and caveats of the study: In the absence of known donor CMV status, changes in expanded clonotypes were possibly confounded.

A sample-barcoded 5' primer and a J-beta primer mix were used in a second PCR of roughly 6 to 11 cycles. Using its own MiXCR run on the 5' RACE reads, TCRdb lists one record per CDR3 protein. The data show fewer than 950,000 distinct CDR3 sequences, under 40% seen once. What was sequenced was blood. The TCR originated in a man aged 18 to 29 in good health. The rearrangement links TRBV3-1 to TRBJ2-1, with no clear D. The CDR3 is CASSQGRLNNEQFF. The CDR3 DNA sequence: TGTGCCAGCAGCCAAGGTCGCTTAAACAATGAGCAGTTCTTC.